These 15 T cell receptor beta chains were sequenced from one sample in a study of blood T cell repertoires in COVID-19. Using immunoSEQ multiplex PCR, the repertoire was profiled, and TCRdb retains in-frame clones only, with some absent. This table has roughly 180,000 clones, 85% to 90% appearing once. The specimen was peripheral blood. The source of these receptors is an older woman with acute or convalescent COVID-19.

This clone was recorded once. This chain joins TRBV2 and TRBJ1-1; D unresolved. Trimming took 1 base from V and 6 from J, leaving 15 bases between them. Germline lookup yields CDR1 SNHLY and CDR2 FYNNEI. This CDR3 is built from 15 residues. CDR3 DNA sequence: TGTGCCAGCAGTGAAGTGGGCAGCTATGCCGCTGAAGCTTTCTTT. The encoded protein is CASSEVGSYAAEAFF.

The chain uses TRBV3-1 (or the pseudogene TRBV3-2) and TRBJ1-2; 8 bases match TRBD1. CDR1 is LGHDT, CDR2 YNNKEL, per germline (reference sequence). Trimming removed 1 base from V and 6 bases from J; junction bases left unmatched: 7. This CDR3 contains 15 residues. CDR3 sequence reads: CASSQGGRGPHGYTF. The CDR3 DNA reads as TGTGCCAGCAGCCAAGGGGGCAGGGGGCCGCATGGCTACACCTTC.

This clone was observed a handful of times. This chain links TRBV28 with TRBJ1-5, with D possibly matching TRBD1 (6 bases). Trimming took 6 bases from V and 7 from J, leaving 19 bases between them. There are 15 residues in the CDR3. Germline CDR1 reads MDHEN; CDR2 reads SYDVKM. CDR3 DNA sequence: TGTGCCAGCAGCCAGGGAGGGACGGGGGCACAGCCCCAGCATTTT. As protein: CASSQGGTGAQPQHF.

In its sample, this clone was seen a few times. The genes are TRBV19 and TRBJ1-3; D might be TRBD1 (6 bases). Trimming cost V 6 bases and J 7 bases, with 13 bases left between them. CDR3 size: 13 residues. Germline CDR1 LNHDA, CDR2 SQIVND (reference sequence). The CDR3 spells CASRRDNANTIYF. DNA for the CDR3: TGTGCCAGTAGAAGGGACAACGCGAACACCATATATTTT.

The V call is TRBV29-1, the J call TRBJ1-1; no firm D call. From germline, CDR1 is SQVTM and CDR2 ANQGSEA. Trimming removed 4 bases from V and 6 bases from J, with 3 bases in between. This CDR3 spans 9 amino acids. The CDR3 DNA follows: TGCAGCGTTGGCGCTGAAGCTTTCTTT. It yields the protein CSVGAEAFF.

The rearrangement joins TRBV24-1 to TRBJ2-3, with D tentatively TRBD2 (6 bases). The germline CDR1 and CDR2 sequences are KGHDR and SFDVKD. With 0 bases removed from V and 2 bases from J, the gap between germline ends came to 14 bases. The CDR3 loop spans 17 amino acids. The CDR3 coding sequence is TGTGCCACCAGTGATTTGGAGCAAGCGGGTTACACAGATACGCAGTATTTT. Amino acid sequence: CATSDLEQAGYTDTQYF.

The chain links TRBV5-1 to TRBJ1-1; D is uncertain. The CDR3 length is 13 residues. Germline loops: CDR1 SGHRS, CDR2 YFSETQ. V was trimmed by 3 bases and J by 0 bases, leaving 6 bases between them. This CDR3 reads CASSSTMNTEAFF. Written as DNA, the CDR3 is TGCGCCAGCAGCTCTACCATGAACACTGAAGCTTTCTTT.

This chain joins TRBV21-1 and TRBJ1-5; the table's D gene call, TRBD1, was not cross checked with the DNA. TRBV21-1 is a documented pseudogene. CDR3 length equals 18 residues. Written as DNA, the CDR3 is TGTGCCAGCAGCAAAGGTTGGCAGGGGGCGCGGTTCAATCAGCCCCAGCATTTT. Amino acids: CASSKGWQGARFNQPQHF.

The chain joins TRBV3-1 (or the pseudogene TRBV3-2) to TRBJ2-3; a weak D match, TRBD2 (5 bases). This CDR3 is 14 amino acids long. The V end lost 3 bases, the J end lost 2 bases, and 9 bases lay between the germline ends. The germline gives CDR1 LGHDT, CDR2 YNNKEL (reference sequence). The CDR3 spells CASSQGVVTDTQYF. In DNA, the CDR3 is TGTGCCAGCAGCCAGGGAGTTGTCACAGATACGCAGTATTTT.

This chain uses TRBV27 with TRBJ1-5, with D hard to call. This CDR3 region has 14 residues. Germline V CDR1 and CDR2: MNHEY, SMNVEV (reference sequence). The V end was cut by 0 bases, the J end by 0 bases, with 3 bases between. In DNA form, the CDR3 reads TGTGCCAGCAGTTTATCGCGTAGCAATCAGCCCCAGCATTTT. Translated: CASSLSRSNQPQHF.

This clone appeared many times. The chain has TRBV2 and TRBJ2-7; perhaps TRBD1 as D (6 bases). The CDR3 sequence is 14 residues long. V was clipped by 2 bases and J by 3 bases, with 11 bases between them. Per germline, CDR1 SNHLY and CDR2 FYNNEI. The DNA for the CDR3 is TGTGCCAGCAGTGAAAGACAGGTGGACTACGAGCAGTACGTC. As protein: CASSERQVDYEQYV.

The J gene is TRBJ2-4, the V gene TRBV7-8; D is perhaps TRBD2 (7 bases). This CDR3 spans 21 amino acids. V was shortened by 0 bases and J by 2 bases, with 26 bases between the two germline ends. Germline V gives CDR1 SGHVS, CDR2 FQNEAQ. The CDR3 is CASSLAQGSGRGDRTKNIQYF. The DNA for the CDR3 is TGTGCCAGCAGCTTAGCCCAGGGGAGTGGGAGGGGAGATCGGACCAAAAACATTCAGTACTTC.

The chain uses TRBV11-2 and TRBJ2-2; D gene uncertain. Trimming removed 0 bases from V and 4 bases from J, with 6 bases in between. The CDR3 contains 14 residues. The germline gives CDR1 SGHAT, CDR2 FQNNGV. The CDR3: CASSLDRRTGELFF. The CDR3 DNA reads as TGTGCCAGCAGCTTAGACAGGCGCACCGGGGAGCTGTTTTTT.

The chain recombines TRBV5-6 with TRBJ2-7; 7 bases line up with TRBD1. Germline CDR1 and CDR2: SGHDT and YYEEEE. V lost 4 bases to trimming and J lost 3 bases; unmatched junction nucleotides: 10. The CDR3 contains 15 residues. The CDR3 region has the DNA TGTGCCAGCAGCCGAACAGGGGTTCTTTACTACGAGCAGTACGTC. Protein: CASSRTGVLYYEQYV.

The rearrangement links TRBV5-1 to TRBJ2-5; TRBD1 matches 8 bases. The CDR3 runs to 15 residues. Looked up from germline, CDR1 is SGHRS and CDR2 is YFSETQ. The V gene end was trimmed by 4 bases and the J gene end by 2 bases; junction bases not matched to a gene: 7. CDR3 in amino acids: CASSQGTGFQETQYF. The DNA of the CDR3 is TGCGCCAGCAGCCAAGGGACAGGTTTTCAAGAGACCCAGTACTTC.